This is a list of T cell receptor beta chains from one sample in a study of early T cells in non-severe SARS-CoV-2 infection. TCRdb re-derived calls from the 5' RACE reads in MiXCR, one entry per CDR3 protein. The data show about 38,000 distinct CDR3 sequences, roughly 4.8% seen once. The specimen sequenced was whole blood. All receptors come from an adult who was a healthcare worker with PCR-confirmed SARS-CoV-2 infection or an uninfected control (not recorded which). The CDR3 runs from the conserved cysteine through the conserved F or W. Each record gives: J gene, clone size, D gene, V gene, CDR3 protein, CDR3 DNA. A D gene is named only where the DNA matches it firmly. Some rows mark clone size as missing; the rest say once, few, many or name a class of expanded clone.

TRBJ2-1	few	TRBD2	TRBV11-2	CASSLVLWSSGYNEQFF	TGTGCCAGCAGCTTAGTTTTATGGTCTAGCGGCTACAATGAGCAGTTCTTC
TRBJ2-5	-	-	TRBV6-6	CASSYPGSDSQETQYF	TGTGCCAGCAGTTACCCAGGATCCGACAGCCAAGAGACCCAGTACTTC
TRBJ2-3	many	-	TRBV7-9	CASMVASTDTQYF	TGTGCCAGCATGGTCGCTAGCACAGATACGCAGTATTTT
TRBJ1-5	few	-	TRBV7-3	CASSSDSQGPQHF	TGTGCCAGCAGCTCCGACAGTCAGGGGCCCCAGCATTTT
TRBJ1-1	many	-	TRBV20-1	CSATKQGSNTEAFF	TGCAGTGCTACTAAACAGGGTTCGAACACTGAAGCTTTCTTT
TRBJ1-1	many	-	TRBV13	CASRNHPNTEAFF	TGTGCCAGCAGAAACCACCCGAACACTGAAGCTTTCTTT
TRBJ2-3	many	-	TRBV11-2	CASSLGSARQYF	TGTGCCAGCAGCTTAGGGAGCGCGAGGCAGTATTTT
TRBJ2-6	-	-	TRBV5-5	CASSLPLISSGANVLTF	TGTGCCAGCAGCTTGCCGCTTATTAGCTCTGGGGCCAACGTCCTGACTTTC
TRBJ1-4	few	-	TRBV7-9	CASSLLNEKLFF	TGTGCCAGCAGCTTATTGAATGAAAAACTGTTTTTT
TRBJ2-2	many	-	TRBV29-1	CSVDGGLAGELFF	TGCAGCGTTGACGGGGGCCTGGCCGGGGAGCTGTTTTTT
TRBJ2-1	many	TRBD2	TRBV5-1	CASASGGPYNEQFF	TGCGCCAGTGCTAGCGGGGGGCCCTACAATGAGCAGTTCTTC
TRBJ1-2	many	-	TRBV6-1	CASSETGHGYTF	TGTGCCAGCAGTGAGACAGGACATGGCTACACCTTC
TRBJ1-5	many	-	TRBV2	CASCGIYSNQPQHF	TGTGCCAGCTGTGGCATCTATAGCAATCAGCCCCAGCATTTT
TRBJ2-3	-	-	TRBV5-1	CASGWDGSSTDTQYF	TGCGCCAGCGGTTGGGACGGTTCGAGCACAGATACGCAGTATTTT
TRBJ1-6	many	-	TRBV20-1	CSARDEPGYSPLHF	TGCAGTGCTAGAGACGAACCAGGCTATTCACCCCTCCACTTT
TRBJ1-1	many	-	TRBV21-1	CASSKGVGKETNTEAFF	TGTGCCAGCAGCAAAGGCGTGGGCAAAGAAACGAACACTGAAGCTTTCTTT
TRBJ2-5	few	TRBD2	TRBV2	CASRTGTRGVQETQYF	TGTGCCAGCAGGACCGGGACTAGAGGGGTCCAAGAGACCCAGTACTTC
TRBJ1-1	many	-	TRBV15	CATSSFDRLNTEAFF	TGTGCCACCAGCAGTTTCGACAGATTAAACACTGAAGCTTTCTTT
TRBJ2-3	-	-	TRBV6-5	CASRSPTDTQYF	TGTGCCAGCCGGTCCCCCACAGATACGCAGTATTTT
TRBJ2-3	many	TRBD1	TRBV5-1	CASGDRGQDTDTQYF	TGCGCCAGCGGTGACAGGGGGCAGGACACAGATACGCAGTATTTT
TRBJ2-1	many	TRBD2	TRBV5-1	CASSPLAGNEQFF	TGCGCCAGCAGCCCCCTAGCGGGCAATGAGCAGTTCTTC
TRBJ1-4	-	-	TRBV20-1	CSALQGPEKLFF	TGCAGTGCCCTGCAGGGGCCAGAAAAACTGTTTTTT
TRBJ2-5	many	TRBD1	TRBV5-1	CASSASSGTEETQYF	TGCGCCAGCAGCGCTTCATCCGGGACAGAAGAGACCCAGTACTTC
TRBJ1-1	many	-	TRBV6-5	CASSAYEGRKSEAFF	TGTGCCAGCAGTGCATATGAGGGACGTAAGTCTGAAGCTTTCTTT
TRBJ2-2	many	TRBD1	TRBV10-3	CAITPRDRANTGELFF	TGTGCCATCACTCCCCGGGACAGGGCGAACACCGGGGAGCTGTTTTTT
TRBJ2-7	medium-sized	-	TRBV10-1	CASSESGNSYEQYF	TGCGCCAGCAGTGAATCAGGCAACTCCTACGAGCAGTACTTC
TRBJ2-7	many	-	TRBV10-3	CAISDSTNRFGRLTGFYEQYF	TGTGCCATCAGTGACTCAACAAACAGGTTCGGACGCTTGACGGGCTTCTACGAGCAGTACTTC
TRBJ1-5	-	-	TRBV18	CASSPPGSNQPQHF	TGTGCCAGCTCACCACCGGGGAGCAATCAGCCCCAGCATTTT
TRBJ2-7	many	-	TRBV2	CASSEEGAGEQYF	TGTGCCAGCAGTGAAGAAGGGGCGGGGGAGCAGTACTTC
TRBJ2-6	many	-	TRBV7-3	CASSLFPGTTQNVLTF	TGTGCCAGCAGCCTCTTTCCAGGGACAACTCAGAACGTCCTGACTTTC
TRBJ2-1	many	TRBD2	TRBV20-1	CSARAWQRGTLDEQFF	TGCAGTGCTAGAGCCTGGCAGCGGGGAACCCTCGATGAGCAGTTCTTC
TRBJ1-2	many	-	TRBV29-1	CSSPSPVAGGYTF	TGCAGCTCCCCATCTCCAGTGGCGGGCGGCTACACCTTC
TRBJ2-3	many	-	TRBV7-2	CASSLGWQGRTDTQYF	TGTGCCAGCAGCTTAGGTTGGCAGGGTCGCACAGATACGCAGTATTTT
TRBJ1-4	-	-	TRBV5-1	CASRDEGSEKLFF	TGCGCCAGCAGGGACGAAGGGAGTGAAAAACTGTTTTTT
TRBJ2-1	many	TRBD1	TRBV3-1	CASSPTGTGPSF	TGTGCCAGCAGCCCAACCGGGACAGGGCCGTCCTTC
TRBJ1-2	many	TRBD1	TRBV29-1	CSVGDRGGVGGYTF	TGCAGCGTCGGGGACAGGGGAGGGGTAGGAGGCTACACCTTC
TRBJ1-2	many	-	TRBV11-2	CASSLERTAFSYGYTF	TGTGCCAGCAGCTTAGAAAGGACAGCCTTTTCTTATGGCTACACCTTC
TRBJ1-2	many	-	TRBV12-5	CASGLMIYGYTF	TGTGCTAGTGGTTTGATGATCTATGGCTACACCTTC
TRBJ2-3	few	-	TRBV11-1	CASSRTQLYSDTQYF	TGTGCCAGCAGCCGGACCCAGCTTTACTCAGATACGCAGTATTTT
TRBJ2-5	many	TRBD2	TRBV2	CASSYSGVEQETQYF	TGTGCCAGCAGTTATAGCGGGGTTGAACAAGAGACCCAGTACTTC